What follows describes a single TCR beta chain. The germline gives CDR1 PRHDT, CDR2 FYEKMQ (reference sequence). The J segment lost 11 bases and the V segment lost 4 bases, leaving 10 bases of the junction unmatched. The CDR3 extends over 14 amino acids. Clones were read by immunoSEQ multiplex PCR, and TCRdb kept only the in-frame ones, dropping some. The sample gives approximately 34,000 clones, 85% to 90% of which show up once; under 5% is in the top ten. The data stem from a study of T cell changes during pregnancy in multiple sclerosis. The sample in question was CD8+ T cells from peripheral blood mononuclear cells, obtained after pregnancy. This rearrangement joins TRBV13 to TRBJ1-2; 10 bases agree with TRBD1. This TCR was sampled from a female donor with multiple sclerosis, enrolled in a pregnancy study. CDR3 sequence (DNA): TGTGCCAGCAGCTCTCAAGACAGGGGGCAACGGTACACCTTC. As protein: CASSSQDRGQRYTF.